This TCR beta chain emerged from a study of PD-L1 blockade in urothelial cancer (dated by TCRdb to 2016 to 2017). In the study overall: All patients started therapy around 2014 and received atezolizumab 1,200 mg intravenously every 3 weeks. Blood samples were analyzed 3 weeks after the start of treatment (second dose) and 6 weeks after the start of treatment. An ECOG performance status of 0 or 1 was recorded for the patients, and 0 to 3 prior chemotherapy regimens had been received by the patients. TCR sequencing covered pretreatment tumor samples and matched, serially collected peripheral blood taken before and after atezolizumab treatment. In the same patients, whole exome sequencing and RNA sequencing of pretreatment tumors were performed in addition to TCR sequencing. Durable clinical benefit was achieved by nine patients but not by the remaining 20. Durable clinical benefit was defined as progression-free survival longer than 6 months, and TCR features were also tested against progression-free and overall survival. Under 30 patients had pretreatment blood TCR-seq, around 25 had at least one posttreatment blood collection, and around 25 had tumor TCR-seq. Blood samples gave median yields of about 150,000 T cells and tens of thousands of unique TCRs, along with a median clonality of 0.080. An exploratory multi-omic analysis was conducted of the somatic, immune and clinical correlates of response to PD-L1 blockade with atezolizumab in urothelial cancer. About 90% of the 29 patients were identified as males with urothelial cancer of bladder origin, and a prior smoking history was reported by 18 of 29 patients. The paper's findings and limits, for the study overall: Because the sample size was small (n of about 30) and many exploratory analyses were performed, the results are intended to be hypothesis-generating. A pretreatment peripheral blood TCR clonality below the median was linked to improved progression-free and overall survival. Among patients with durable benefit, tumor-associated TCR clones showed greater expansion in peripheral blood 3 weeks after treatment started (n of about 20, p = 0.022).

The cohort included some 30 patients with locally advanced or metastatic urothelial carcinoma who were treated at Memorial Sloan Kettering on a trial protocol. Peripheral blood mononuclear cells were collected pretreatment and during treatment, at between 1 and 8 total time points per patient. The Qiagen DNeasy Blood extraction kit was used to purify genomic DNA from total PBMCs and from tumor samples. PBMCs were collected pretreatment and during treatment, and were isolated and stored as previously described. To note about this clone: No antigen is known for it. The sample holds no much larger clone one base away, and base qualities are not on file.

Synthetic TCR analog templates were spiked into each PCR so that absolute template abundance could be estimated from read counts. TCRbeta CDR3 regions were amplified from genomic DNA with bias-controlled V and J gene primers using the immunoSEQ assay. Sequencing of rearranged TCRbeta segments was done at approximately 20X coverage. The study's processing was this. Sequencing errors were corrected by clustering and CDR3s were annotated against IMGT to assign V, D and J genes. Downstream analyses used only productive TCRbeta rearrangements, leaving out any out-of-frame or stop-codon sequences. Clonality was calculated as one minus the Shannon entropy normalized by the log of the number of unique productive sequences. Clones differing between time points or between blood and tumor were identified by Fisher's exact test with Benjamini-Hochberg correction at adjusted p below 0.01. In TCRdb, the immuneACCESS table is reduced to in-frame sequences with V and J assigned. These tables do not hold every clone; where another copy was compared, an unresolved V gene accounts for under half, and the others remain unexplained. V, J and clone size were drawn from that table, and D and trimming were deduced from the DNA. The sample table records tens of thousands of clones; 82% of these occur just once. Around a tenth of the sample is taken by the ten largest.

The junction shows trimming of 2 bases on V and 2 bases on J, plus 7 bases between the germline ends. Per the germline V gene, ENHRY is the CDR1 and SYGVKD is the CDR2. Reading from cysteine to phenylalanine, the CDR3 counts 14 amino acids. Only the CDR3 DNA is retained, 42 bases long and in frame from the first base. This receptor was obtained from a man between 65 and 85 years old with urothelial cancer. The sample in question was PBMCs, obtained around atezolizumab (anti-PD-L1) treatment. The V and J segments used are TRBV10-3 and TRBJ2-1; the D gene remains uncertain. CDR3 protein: CAISEKQPYNEQFF. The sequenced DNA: TGTGCCATCAGTGAGAAGCAACCCTACAATGAGCAGTTCTTC.